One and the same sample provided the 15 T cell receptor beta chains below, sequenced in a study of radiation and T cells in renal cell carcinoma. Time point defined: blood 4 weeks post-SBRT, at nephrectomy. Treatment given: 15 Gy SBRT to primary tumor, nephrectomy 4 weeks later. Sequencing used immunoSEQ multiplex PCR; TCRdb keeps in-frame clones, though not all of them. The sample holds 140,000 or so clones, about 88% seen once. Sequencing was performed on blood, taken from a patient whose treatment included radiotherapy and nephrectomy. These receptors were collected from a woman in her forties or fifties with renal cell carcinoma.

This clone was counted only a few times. The CDR3 loop is CAWSEKTGGSYNEQFF. DNA for the CDR3: TGTGCCTGGAGTGAAAAAACAGGGGGCTCCTACAATGAGCAGTTCTTC. The chain carries TRBV30 and TRBJ2-1; TRBD1 matches at 8 bases. CDR1 is GTSNPN, CDR2 SVGIG, per germline (reference sequence). The V gene end was trimmed by 1 base and the J gene end by 0 bases; junction bases not matched to a gene: 5. This CDR3 has 16 amino acids.

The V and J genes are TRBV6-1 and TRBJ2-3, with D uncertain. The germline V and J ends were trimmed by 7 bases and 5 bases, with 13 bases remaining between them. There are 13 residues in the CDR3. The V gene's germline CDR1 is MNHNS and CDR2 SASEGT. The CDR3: CASKVGQRDTQYF. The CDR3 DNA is TGTGCCAGCAAGGTCGGTCAAAGAGATACGCAGTATTTT.

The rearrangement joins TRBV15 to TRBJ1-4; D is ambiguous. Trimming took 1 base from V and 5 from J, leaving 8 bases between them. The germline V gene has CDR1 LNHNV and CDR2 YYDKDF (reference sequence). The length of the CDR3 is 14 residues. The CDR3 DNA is TGTGCCACCAGCAGAGTCCCCGCGAATGAAAAACTGTTTTTT. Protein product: CATSRVPANEKLFF.

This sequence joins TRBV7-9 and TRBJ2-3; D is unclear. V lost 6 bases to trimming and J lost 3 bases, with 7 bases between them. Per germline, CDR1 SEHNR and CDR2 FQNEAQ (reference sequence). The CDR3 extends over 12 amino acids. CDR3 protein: CASSDSTDTQYF. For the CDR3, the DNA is TGTGCCAGCAGTGATTCGACAGATACGCAGTATTTT.

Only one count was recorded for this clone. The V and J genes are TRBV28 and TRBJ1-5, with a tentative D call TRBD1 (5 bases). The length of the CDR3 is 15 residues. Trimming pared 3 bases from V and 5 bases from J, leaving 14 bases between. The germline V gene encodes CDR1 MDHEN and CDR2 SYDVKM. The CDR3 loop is CASSFEGGVYQPQHF. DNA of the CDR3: TGTGCCAGCAGTTTTGAGGGAGGGGTCTATCAGCCCCAGCATTTT.

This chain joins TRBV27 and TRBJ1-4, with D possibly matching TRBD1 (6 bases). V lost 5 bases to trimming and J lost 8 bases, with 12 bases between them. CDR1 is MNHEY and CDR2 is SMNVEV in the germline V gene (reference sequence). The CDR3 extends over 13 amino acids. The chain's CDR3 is CASSAPQGEKLFF. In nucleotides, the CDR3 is TGTGCCAGCAGTGCTCCCCAGGGGGAAAAACTGTTTTTT. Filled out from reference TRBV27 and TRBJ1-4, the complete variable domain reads EAQVTQNPRYLITVTGKKLTVTCSQNMNHEYMSWYRQDPGLGLRQIYYSMNVEVTDKGDVPEGYKVSRKEKRNFPLILESPSPNQTSLYFCASSAPQGEKLFFGSGTQLSVL.

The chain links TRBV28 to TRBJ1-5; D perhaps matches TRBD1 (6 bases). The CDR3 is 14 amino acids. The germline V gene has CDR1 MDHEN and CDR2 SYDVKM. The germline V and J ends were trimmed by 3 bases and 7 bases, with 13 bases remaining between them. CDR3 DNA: TGTGCCAGCAGTTTTTCAGGGGCTACACAGCCCCAGCATTTT. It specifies CASSFSGATQPQHF.

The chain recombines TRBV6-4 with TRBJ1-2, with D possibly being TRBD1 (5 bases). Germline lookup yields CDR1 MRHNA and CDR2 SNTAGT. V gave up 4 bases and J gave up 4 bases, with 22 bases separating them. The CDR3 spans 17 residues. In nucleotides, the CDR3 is TGTGCCAGCAGTGCTGGGCCCAGGGTCGGTGAAAGCTATGGCTACACCTTC. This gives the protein CASSAGPRVGESYGYTF.

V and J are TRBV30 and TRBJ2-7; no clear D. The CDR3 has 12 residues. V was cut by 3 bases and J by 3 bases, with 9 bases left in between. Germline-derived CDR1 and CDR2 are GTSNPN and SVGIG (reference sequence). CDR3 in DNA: TGTGCCTGGAGATTCGGCGGCTACGAGCAGTACTTC. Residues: CAWRFGGYEQYF. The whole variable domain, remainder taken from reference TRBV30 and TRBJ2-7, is SQTIHQWPATLVQPVGSPLSLECTVEGTSNPNLYWYRQAAGRGLQLLFYSVGIGQISSEVPQNLSASRPQDRQFILSSKKLLLSDSGFYLCAWRFGGYEQYFGPGTRLTVT.

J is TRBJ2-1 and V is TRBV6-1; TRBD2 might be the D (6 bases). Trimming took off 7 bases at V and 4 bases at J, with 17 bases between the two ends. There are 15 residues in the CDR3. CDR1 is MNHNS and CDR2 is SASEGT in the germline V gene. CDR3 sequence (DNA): TGTGCCAGCATGGGGAGACGGAGGGGTTACAATGAGCAGTTCTTC. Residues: CASMGRRRGYNEQFF.

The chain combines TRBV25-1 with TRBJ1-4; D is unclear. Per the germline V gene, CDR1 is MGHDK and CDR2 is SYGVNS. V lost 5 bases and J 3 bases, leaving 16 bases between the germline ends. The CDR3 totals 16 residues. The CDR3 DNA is TGTGCCAGCAGTCCCAGTGGAGGGATCCCTAATGAAAAACTGTTTTTT. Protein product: CASSPSGGIPNEKLFF. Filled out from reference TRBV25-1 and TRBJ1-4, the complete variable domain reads EADIYQTPRYLVIGTGKKITLECSQTMGHDKMYWYQQDPGMELHLIHYSYGVNSTEKGDLSSESTVSRIRTEHFPLTLESARPSHTSQYLCASSPSGGIPNEKLFFGSGTQLSVL.

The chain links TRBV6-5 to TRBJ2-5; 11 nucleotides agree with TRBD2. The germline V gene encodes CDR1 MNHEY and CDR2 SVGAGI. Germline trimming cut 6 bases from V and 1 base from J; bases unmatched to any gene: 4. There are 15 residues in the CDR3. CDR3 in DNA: TGTGCCAGCAGGAAACTAGCGGGAGTCCAAGAGACCCAGTACTTC. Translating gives CASRKLAGVQETQYF.

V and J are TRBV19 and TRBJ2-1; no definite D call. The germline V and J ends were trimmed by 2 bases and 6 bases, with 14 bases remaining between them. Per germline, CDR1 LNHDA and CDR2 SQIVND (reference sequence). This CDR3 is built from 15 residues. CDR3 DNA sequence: TGTGCCAGTAGTATAAGATACGTGGAGCGCAATGAGCAGTTCTTC. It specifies CASSIRYVERNEQFF.

CDR3 loop: CAWSSGQGADRPQHF. The CDR3 DNA reads as TGTGCCTGGAGTTCAGGGCAGGGGGCTGATAGGCCCCAGCATTTT. The chain employs TRBV30 and TRBJ1-5, with 8 bases fitting TRBD1. This CDR3 is built from 15 residues. CDR1 GTSNPN and CDR2 SVGIG come from the germline V gene (reference sequence). The V segment lost 2 bases and the J segment 9 bases; nucleotides outside the gene matches: 12.

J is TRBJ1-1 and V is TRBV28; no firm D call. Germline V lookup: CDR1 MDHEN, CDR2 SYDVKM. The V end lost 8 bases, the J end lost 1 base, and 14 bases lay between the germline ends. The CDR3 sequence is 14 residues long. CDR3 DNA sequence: TGTGCCAGCGGAGGACCGCCTCGGAACACTGAAGCTTTCTTT. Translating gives CASGGPPRNTEAFF.